A selection of T cell receptor beta chains follows, all from one sample in a study of cytomegalovirus exposure and HLA in healthy donors. The method was immunoSEQ multiplex PCR; TCRdb's version includes in-frame clones alone and lacks a portion of them. There are about 200,000 clones in the sample; 80% to 90% occur only once, and roughly 1.2% lies in the top ten. Sequences were obtained from PBMCs. These receptor sequences come from a woman aged 25 to 45 in good health and CMV-seronegative. Both conserved end residues are part of each CDR3. D genes are given only for firm matches. Size is omitted from some rows. Given values are once, few, many or a class for expanded clones.

TGTGCCAGCAGTGCTAGAGGATTCTCCCTTTACAATGAGCAGTTCTTC | CASSARGFSLYNEQFF | NA | NA | TRBJ2-1 | TRBV25-1
TGTGCCAGCTCACCACGGGAGGGAGGCAATCAGCCCCAGCATTTT | CASSPREGGNQPQHF | NA | NA | TRBJ1-5 | TRBV18
TGTGCCAGCAGCTTGGGACAGGGCTTATATAGCAATCAGCCCCAGCATTTT | CASSLGQGLYSNQPQHF | TRBD1 | NA | TRBJ1-5 | TRBV5-6
TGTGCCAGCGACAGGGCTATGGGCGAAGCTTTCTTT | CASDRAMGEAFF | TRBD1 | few | TRBJ1-1 | TRBV6-1
TGTGCCAGTAGGGGGACAGGGCGATCATACGAGCAGTACTTC | CASRGTGRSYEQYF | TRBD1 | few | TRBJ2-7 | TRBV19
TGTGCCAGCAGCAAAACACGGGGGGTCGATACGCAGTATTTT | CASSKTRGVDTQYF | TRBD2 | NA | TRBJ2-3 | TRBV11-2
TGTGCCAGCAGGACAGACTCCTCCAATGAGCAGTTCTTC | CASRTDSSNEQFF | NA | NA | TRBJ2-1 | TRBV2
TGTGCCAGCAGCCGCGGACAGGGAATTATATACACCTTC | CASSRGQGIIYTF | TRBD1 | NA | TRBJ1-2 | TRBV7-2
TGTGCCAGCAGCCCATCCGGGCTCCGGGGAGGCAATGAGCAGTTCTTC | CASSPSGLRGGNEQFF | NA | NA | TRBJ2-1 | TRBV13
TGTGCCAGCAGCGCTAATAGGGGAAGACGAGAGACCCAGTACTTC | CASSANRGRRETQYF | NA | NA | TRBJ2-5 | TRBV12-1
TGTGCCAGTAGTGGGACAGCGGACACCGGGGAGCTGTTTTTT | CASSGTADTGELFF | TRBD1 | NA | TRBJ2-2 | TRBV19
TGTGCCTGGAGTGTTGGGGGGGCTAGTGAAAAACTGTTTTTT | CAWSVGGASEKLFF | NA | NA | TRBJ1-4 | TRBV30
TGTGCCAGCGCCCCCCCCGGGAGTGAGCAGACCCAGTACTTC | CASAPPGSEQTQYF | NA | NA | TRBJ2-5 | TRBV27
TGTGCCACCAGCAGGACGACAGGGGACGGGGCCAACGTCCTGACTTTC | CATSRTTGDGANVLTF | TRBD1 | NA | TRBJ2-6 | TRBV15
TGTGCCAGCAGTTTAGAGGACAGGGGGCTATATGGCTACACCTTC | CASSLEDRGLYGYTF | TRBD1 | NA | TRBJ1-2 | TRBV28
TGTGCCAGCAGCTTGAACGGGGACTATGGCTACACCTTC | CASSLNGDYGYTF | NA | NA | TRBJ1-2 | TRBV5-8
TGTGCCAGCAGCTCCGGGCGGGGCTTCTACGAGCAGTACTTC | CASSSGRGFYEQYF | NA | NA | TRBJ2-7 | TRBV7-8
TGTGCCAGCAGTTTAACGACAGGGGGTAATGAAAAACTGTTTTTT | CASSLTTGGNEKLFF | TRBD1 | NA | TRBJ1-4 | TRBV27
TGTGCCAGCAGCTTTGACTCAGGGGCCCCTAGCTATGGCTACACCTTC | CASSFDSGAPSYGYTF | NA | NA | TRBJ1-2 | TRBV5-4
TGCGCCAGCAGCCGCGGGGGGGCTGCCTACGAGCAGTACTTC | CASSRGGAAYEQYF | TRBD2 | NA | TRBJ2-7 | TRBV5-1
TGTGCCAGCAGTCGGACCGACAGGGGGAATGAAAAACTGTTTTTT | CASSRTDRGNEKLFF | TRBD1 | NA | TRBJ1-4 | TRBV28